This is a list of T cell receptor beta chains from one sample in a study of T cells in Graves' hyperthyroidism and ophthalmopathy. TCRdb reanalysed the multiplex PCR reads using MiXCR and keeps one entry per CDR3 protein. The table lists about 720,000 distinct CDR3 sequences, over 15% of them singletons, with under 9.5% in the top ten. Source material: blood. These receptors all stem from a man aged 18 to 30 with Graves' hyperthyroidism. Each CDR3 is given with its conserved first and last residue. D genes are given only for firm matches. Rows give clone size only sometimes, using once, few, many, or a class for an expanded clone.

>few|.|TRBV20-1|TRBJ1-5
CSAVKIDSNQPQHF
TGCAGTGCCGTCAAAATAGACAGTAATCAGCCCCAGCATTTT
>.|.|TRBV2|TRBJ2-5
CASSVREGAQYF
TGTGCCAGCAGTGTGCGAGAAGGGGCCCAGTACTTC
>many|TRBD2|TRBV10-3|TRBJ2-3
CAITPSGSTDTQYF
TGTGCCATCACTCCTAGCGGGAGTACAGATACGCAGTATTTT
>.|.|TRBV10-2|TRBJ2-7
CASSHPGRSYEQYF
TGCGCCAGCAGCCACCCGGGTCGGTCCTACGAGCAGTACTTC
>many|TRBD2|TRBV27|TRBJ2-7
CASSSGLAGWGSEQYF
TGTGCCAGCAGTTCCGGACTAGCGGGATGGGGCAGCGAGCAGTACTTC
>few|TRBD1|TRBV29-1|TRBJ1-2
CSAQQGYGYTF
TGCAGCGCACAACAGGGGTATGGCTACACCTTC
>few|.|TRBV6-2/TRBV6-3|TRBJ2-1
CASSYGVGGFYNEQFF
TGTGCCAGCAGTTACGGCGTTGGCGGATTCTACAATGAGCAGTTCTTC
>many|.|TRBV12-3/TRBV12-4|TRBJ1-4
CASSTGWEGEKLFF
TGTGCCAGCAGTACAGGGTGGGAAGGGGAAAAACTGTTTTTT
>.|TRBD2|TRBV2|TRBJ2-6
CAITSAGANVLTF
TGTGCCATTACTAGCGCTGGGGCCAACGTCCTGACTTTC
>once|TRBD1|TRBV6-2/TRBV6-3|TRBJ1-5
CASSRTDREGQPQHF
TGTGCCAGCAGTCGCACTGACAGGGAAGGTCAGCCCCAGCATTTT
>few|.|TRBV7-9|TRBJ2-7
CASSLAWRGEAYEQYF
TGTGCCAGCAGCTTAGCTTGGAGGGGGGAAGCCTACGAGCAGTACTTC
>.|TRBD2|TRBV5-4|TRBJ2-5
CASSLELASETQYF
TGTGCCAGCAGCTTGGAACTAGCGTCCGAGACCCAGTACTTC
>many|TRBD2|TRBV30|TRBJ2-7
CAWSGGLAASYEQYF
TGTGCCTGGAGTGGAGGACTAGCGGCATCCTACGAGCAGTACTTC
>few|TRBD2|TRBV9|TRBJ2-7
CASSVEGRGDEQYF
TGTGCCAGCAGCGTAGAGGGGAGGGGCGACGAGCAGTACTTC
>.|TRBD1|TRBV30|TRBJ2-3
CAWSAPGTGGDTQYF
TGTGCCTGGAGTGCGCCGGGGACAGGGGGAGATACGCAGTATTTT
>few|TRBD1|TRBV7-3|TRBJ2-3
CASSVSTGEQYF
TGTGCCAGCAGCGTATCGACAGGGGAGCAGTATTTT
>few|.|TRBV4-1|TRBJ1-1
CASKEAVRRTEAFF
TGCGCCAGCAAAGAGGCTGTCCGTCGAACTGAAGCTTTCTTT
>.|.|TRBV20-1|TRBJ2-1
CSARVGTPEGNEQFF
TGCAGTGCTAGAGTTGGGACCCCCGAAGGAAATGAGCAGTTCTTC
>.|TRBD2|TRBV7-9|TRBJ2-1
CASSLSRGVIAENNEQFF
TGTGCCAGCAGCTTATCCCGGGGGGTAATTGCGGAGAACAATGAGCAGTTCTTC
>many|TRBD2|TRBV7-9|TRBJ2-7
CASSIAGSTYEQYF
TGTGCCAGCAGTATAGCGGGCTCCACCTACGAGCAGTACTTC
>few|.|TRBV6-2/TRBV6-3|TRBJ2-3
CASSLAGERTDTQYF
TGTGCCAGCAGTTTGGCCGGGGAAAGAACAGATACGCAGTATTTT
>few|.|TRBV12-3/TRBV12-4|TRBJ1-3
CAGGRAGNTIYF
TGTGCCGGGGGCAGAGCCGGAAACACCATATATTTT
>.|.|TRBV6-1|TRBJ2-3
CASSRAGESDTQYF
TGTGCCAGCAGTAGGGCAGGGGAGTCAGATACGCAGTATTTT
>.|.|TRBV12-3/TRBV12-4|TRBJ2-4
CASTPPAIQYF
TGTGCCAGCACCCCCCCGGCCATTCAGTACTTC
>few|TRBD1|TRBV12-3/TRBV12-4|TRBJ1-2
CATNRGSNYGYTF
TGTGCCACCAACAGGGGTTCGAACTATGGCTACACCTTC
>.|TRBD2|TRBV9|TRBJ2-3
CASTPGLATDTQYF
TGTGCCAGCACTCCGGGACTAGCAACAGATACGCAGTATTTT
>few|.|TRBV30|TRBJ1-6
CAWSVGQNSPLHF
TGTGCCTGGAGTGTAGGACAGAATTCACCCCTCCACTTT
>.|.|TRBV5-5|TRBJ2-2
CASRGSRWNTGELFF
TGTGCCAGCAGAGGGAGCCGCTGGAACACCGGGGAGCTGTTTTTT
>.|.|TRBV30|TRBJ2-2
CAFPGGPGELLF
TGTGCCTTCCCGGGGGGCCCCGGGGAGCTGCTTTTT
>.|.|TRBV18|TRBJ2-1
CASSPPVVTRKQFF
TGTGCCAGCTCACCACCCGTCGTAACCCGAAAGCAGTTCTTC
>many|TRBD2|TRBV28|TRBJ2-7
CASSQSASGRTYEQYF
TGTGCCAGCAGTCAATCGGCTAGCGGGAGGACGTACGAGCAGTACTTC
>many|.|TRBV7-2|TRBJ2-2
CASSLGSELFF
TGTGCCAGCAGCTTGGGCTCTGAGCTGTTTTTT
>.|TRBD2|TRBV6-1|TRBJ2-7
CASSETGLAGNEQYF
TGTGCCAGCAGTGAAACGGGACTAGCGGGAAACGAGCAGTACTTC
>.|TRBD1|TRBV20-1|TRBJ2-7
CSARLPGTGGDEQYF
TGCAGTGCTAGACTACCCGGGACAGGGGGCGACGAGCAGTACTTC
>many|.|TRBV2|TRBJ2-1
CASTIAPMSYNEQFF
TGTGCCAGCACAATAGCGCCTATGTCCTACAATGAGCAGTTCTTC
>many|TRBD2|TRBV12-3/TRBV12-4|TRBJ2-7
CASSSETSGKSPYEQYF
TGTGCCAGCAGTTCGGAGACTAGCGGGAAATCCCCCTACGAGCAGTACTTC
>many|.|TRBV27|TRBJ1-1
CASSTAGGGTEAFF
TGTGCCAGCAGTACGGCTGGGGGGGGCACTGAAGCTTTCTTT
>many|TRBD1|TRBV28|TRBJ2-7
CASRNFPGQGVEQYF
TGTGCCAGCAGGAACTTTCCGGGACAGGGGGTCGAGCAGTACTTC
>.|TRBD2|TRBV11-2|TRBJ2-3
CASSRTSGNTDTQYF
TGTGCCAGCAGCCGGACTAGCGGCAACACAGATACGCAGTATTTT
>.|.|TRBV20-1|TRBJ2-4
CSAGAAGYSIQYF
TGCAGTGCTGGCGCGGCCGGGTATAGCATTCAGTACTTC
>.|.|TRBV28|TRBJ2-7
CASTPTANEQYF
TGTGCCAGCACCCCCACAGCTAACGAGCAGTACTTC
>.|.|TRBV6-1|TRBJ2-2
CASSLWGGTETGELFF
TGTGCCAGCAGTCTTTGGGGCGGGACTGAGACCGGGGAGCTGTTTTTT
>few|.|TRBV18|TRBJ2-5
CASSKDRGGETQYF
TGTGCCAGCTCAAAGGACCGTGGAGGAGAGACCCAGTACTTC
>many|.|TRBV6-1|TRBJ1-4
CASSRQVATNEKLFF
TGTGCCAGCAGTCGCCAGGTGGCAACTAATGAAAAACTGTTTTTT
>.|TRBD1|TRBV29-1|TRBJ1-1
CSVGRQGGTEAFF
TGCAGCGTAGGCAGACAGGGAGGGACTGAAGCTTTCTTT